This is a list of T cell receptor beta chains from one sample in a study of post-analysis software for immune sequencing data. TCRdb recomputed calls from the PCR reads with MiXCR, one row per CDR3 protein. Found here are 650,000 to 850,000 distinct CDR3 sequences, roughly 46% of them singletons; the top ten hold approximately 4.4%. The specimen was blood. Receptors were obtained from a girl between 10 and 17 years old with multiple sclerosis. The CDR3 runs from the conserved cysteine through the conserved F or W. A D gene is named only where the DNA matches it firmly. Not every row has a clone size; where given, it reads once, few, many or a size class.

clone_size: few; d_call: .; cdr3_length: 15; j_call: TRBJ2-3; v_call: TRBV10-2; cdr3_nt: TGCGCCAGCACCCCGGGGAGCGGATTCACAGATACGCAGTATTTT; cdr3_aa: CASTPGSGFTDTQYF
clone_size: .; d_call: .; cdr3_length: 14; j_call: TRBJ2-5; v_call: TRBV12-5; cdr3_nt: TGTGCTAGTGGTCCGAGGGGGGCTACTACGGAGCAGTACTTC; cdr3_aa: CASGPRGATTEQYF
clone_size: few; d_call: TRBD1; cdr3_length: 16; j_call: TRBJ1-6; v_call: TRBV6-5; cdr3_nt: TGTGCCAGCAGACTCGGACAGGGGGCTGATAATTCACCCCTCCACTTT; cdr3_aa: CASRLGQGADNSPLHF
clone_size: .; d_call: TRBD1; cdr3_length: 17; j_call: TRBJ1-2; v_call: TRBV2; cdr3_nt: TGTGCCAGCAGTGGGGCCGGGACAGGGAGGAGGGACTATGGCTACACCTTC; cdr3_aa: CASSGAGTGRRDYGYTF
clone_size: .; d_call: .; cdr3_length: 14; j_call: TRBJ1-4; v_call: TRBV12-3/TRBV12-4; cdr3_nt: TGTGCCAGCAGTTTAAGACAGATTAATGAAAAACTGTTTTTT; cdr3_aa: CASSLRQINEKLFF
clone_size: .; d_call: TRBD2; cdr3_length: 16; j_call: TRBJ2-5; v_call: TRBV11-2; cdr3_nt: TGTGCCGGCAGCTTACTAGCGGGAGGGGCACAAGAGACCCAGTACTTC; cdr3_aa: CAGSLLAGGAQETQYF
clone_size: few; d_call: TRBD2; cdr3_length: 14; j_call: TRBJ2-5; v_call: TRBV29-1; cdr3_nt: TGCAGCCTCAAGACTACTAGCGCCCAAGAGACCCAGTACTTC; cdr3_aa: CSLKTTSAQETQYF
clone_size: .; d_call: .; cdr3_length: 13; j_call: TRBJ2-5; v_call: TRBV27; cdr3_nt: TGTGCCAGCAGTTCCCCTCGGGATCGGTCCCAGTACTTC; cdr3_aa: CASSSPRDRSQYF
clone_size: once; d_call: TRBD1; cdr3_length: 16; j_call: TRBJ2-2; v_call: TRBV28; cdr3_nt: TGTGCCAGCAGTTGGACCACAGGGGTTTGGACCGGGGAGCTGTTTTTT; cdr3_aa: CASSWTTGVWTGELFF
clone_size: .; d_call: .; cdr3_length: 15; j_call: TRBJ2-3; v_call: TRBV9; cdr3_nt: TGTGCCAGCAGCGTACGGCAGGCGGCCACAGATACGCAGTATTTT; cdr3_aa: CASSVRQAATDTQYF
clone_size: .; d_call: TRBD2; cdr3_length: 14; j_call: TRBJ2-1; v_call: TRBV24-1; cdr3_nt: TGTGCCACCAATTCCGGGACTAGGAACAATGAGCAGTTCTTC; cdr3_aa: CATNSGTRNNEQFF
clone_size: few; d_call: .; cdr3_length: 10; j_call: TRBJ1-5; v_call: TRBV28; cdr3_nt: TGTGCCAGTGGGAGTCAGCCCCAGCATTTT; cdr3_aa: CASGSQPQHF
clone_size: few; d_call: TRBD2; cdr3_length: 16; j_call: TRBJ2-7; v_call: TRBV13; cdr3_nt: TGTGCCAGCAGCTTCCTTCTAGCGGGAGGGCCCTACGAGCAGTACTTC; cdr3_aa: CASSFLLAGGPYEQYF
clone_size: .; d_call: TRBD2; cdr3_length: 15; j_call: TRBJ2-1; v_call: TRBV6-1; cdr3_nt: TGTGCCAGCAGTGGACTAGCGGGAATCGGCAATGAGCAGTTCTTC; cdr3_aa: CASSGLAGIGNEQFF
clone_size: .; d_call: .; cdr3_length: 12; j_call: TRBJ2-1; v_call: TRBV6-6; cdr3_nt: TGTGCCAGCACTTTGGCCGACAATGAGCAGTTCTTC; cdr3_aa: CASTLADNEQFF
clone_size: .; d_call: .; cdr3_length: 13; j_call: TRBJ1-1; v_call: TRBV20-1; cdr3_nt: TGCAGTGCAAATCCGACAGGTAGCACTGAAGCTTTCTTT; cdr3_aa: CSANPTGSTEAFF
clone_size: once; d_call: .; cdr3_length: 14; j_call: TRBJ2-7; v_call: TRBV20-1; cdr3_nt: TGCAGTGCTAGAGATCTGAGAGACTACTACGAGCAGTACTTC; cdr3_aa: CSARDLRDYYEQYF
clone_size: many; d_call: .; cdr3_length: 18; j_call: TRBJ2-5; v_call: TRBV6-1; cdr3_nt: TGTGCCAGCAGTGAAGCGCGTCTTGGGCGGGACCGTCAAGAGACCCAGTACTTC; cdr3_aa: CASSEARLGRDRQETQYF
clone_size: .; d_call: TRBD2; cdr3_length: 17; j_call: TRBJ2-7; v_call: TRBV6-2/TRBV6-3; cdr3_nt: TGTGTCAGCAGTTACTCGGCGCTAGCGGGAAAGACCTACGAGCAGTACTTC; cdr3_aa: CVSSYSALAGKTYEQYF
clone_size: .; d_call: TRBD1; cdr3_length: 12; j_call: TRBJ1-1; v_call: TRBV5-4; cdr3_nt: TGTGCCAGCAGCCATGACAGGGGTGAAGCTTTCTTT; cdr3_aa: CASSHDRGEAFF
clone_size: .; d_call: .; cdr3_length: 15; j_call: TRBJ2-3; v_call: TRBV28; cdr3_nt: TGTGCCAGCAGTTCCTCTAGAATGGGGGCAGATACGCAGTATTTT; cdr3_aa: CASSSSRMGADTQYF